A selection of T cell receptor beta chains follows, all from one sample in a study of technical replicates of blood from a handful of donors. Assay used: immunoSEQ multiplex PCR; TCRdb lists only in-frame clones, some missing. The sample shows around 76,000 clones, 95% to 99% of them seen only once. The sample taken for sequencing was T cells isolated from PBMCs. These receptors were collected from a human donor in good health. CDR3s include the opening cysteine and the closing phenylalanine or tryptophan. Each record gives: V gene, clone size, D gene, J gene, CDR3 DNA, CDR3 protein. D genes are given only for firm matches. The listing skips clone size in some rows; elsewhere it reads once, few, many or a size class.

TRBV29-1,.,.,TRBJ2-7,TGCAGCGTTGGGAGTTACCGGGACTGGAGAACCTACGAGCAGTACTTC,CSVGSYRDWRTYEQYF
TRBV13,.,TRBD2,TRBJ2-1,TGTGCCAGCAGCGCCGCTAGCGGGGGCATCTCCAATGAGCAGTTCTTC,CASSAASGGISNEQFF
TRBV6-6,few,.,TRBJ2-2,TGTGCCAGCAGTTACCGGGGGAACACCGGGGAGCTGTTTTTT,CASSYRGNTGELFF
TRBV5-1,.,TRBD1,TRBJ2-7,TGCGCCAGCAGCCTTGGGACAGGGGCGACCTACGAGCAGTACTTC,CASSLGTGATYEQYF
TRBV5-1,once,TRBD2,TRBJ2-5,TGCGCCAGCAGCTTGGGCGGGCTGCTAGCGGGTCGAGAGACCCAGTACTTC,CASSLGGLLAGRETQYF
TRBV5-4,.,TRBD2,TRBJ2-7,TGTGCCAGCAGCTTAACTAGCGGGACTACCTACGAGCAGTACTTC,CASSLTSGTTYEQYF
TRBV5-4,.,TRBD1,TRBJ2-4,TGTGCCTCACAGGGGGCCAAAAACATTCAGTACTTC,CASQGAKNIQYF
TRBV7-8,.,TRBD1,TRBJ1-2,TGTGCCAGCAGCTTAGCAGGGGGCGCAAATGGCTACACCTTC,CASSLAGGANGYTF
TRBV10-3,once,TRBD1,TRBJ2-7,TGTGCCATCAGTGAGTCGAACCGACAGGGGGCGAGCTACGAGCAGTACTTC,CAISESNRQGASYEQYF
TRBV6-5,.,TRBD2,TRBJ2-5,TGTGCCAGCAGCCTCGGGGGGGGATCGGGTGAGACCCAGTACTTC,CASSLGGGSGETQYF
TRBV7-3,once,.,TRBJ2-1,TGTGCCAGCAGTTTAAATCGACACAAAATGGGTAATGAGCAGTTCTTC,CASSLNRHKMGNEQFF
TRBV4-3,.,.,TRBJ1-1,TGCGCCAGCAGCCAATCCGCCTTGAGTATTGTGAACACTGAAGCTTTCTTT,CASSQSALSIVNTEAFF
TRBV5-4,.,.,TRBJ2-7,TGTGCCAGCAGCTTGTCCAGGGGACCCTACTACGAGCAGTACTTC,CASSLSRGPYYEQYF
TRBV27,once,.,TRBJ2-3,TGTGCCAGCAGTTTATGGGGGTACGCGGGGGATACGCAGTATTTT,CASSLWGYAGDTQYF
TRBV9,.,.,TRBJ2-2,TGTGCCAGCAGCGACCGTAGCGCCTACACCGGGGAGCTGTTTTTT,CASSDRSAYTGELFF
TRBV7-9,.,.,TRBJ2-3,TGTGCGGCCGGACGGGGGGATACGCAGTATTTT,CAAGRGDTQYF
TRBV15,.,TRBD2,TRBJ2-3,TGTGCCACCAGCATCCGGACTAGCGGGTGGGATACGCAGTATTTT,CATSIRTSGWDTQYF
TRBV2,.,.,TRBJ1-4,TGTGCCAGCAGACCCACAGGTCGCACTAATGAAAAACTGTTTTTT,CASRPTGRTNEKLFF
TRBV10-3,.,.,TRBJ2-2,TGTGCCATCAGTGAGGAGCGGCCGAACACCGGGGAGCTGTTTTTT,CAISEERPNTGELFF
TRBV9,.,TRBD2,TRBJ2-1,TGTGCCAGCAGCGGGAGGTCTTGGCGGGAGGGCAATGAGCAGTTCTTC,CASSGRSWREGNEQFF
TRBV28,.,.,TRBJ1-2,TGTGCCAGTCTGTCAGAACCGTTTTTATATGGCTACACCTTC,CASLSEPFLYGYTF
TRBV5-1,.,.,TRBJ1-5,TGCGCCAGCAGCTTGGTGTCGGATCAGCCCCAGCATTTT,CASSLVSDQPQHF
TRBV19,.,.,TRBJ1-5,TGTGCCAGTAGTATAGATCGGGGGGAGAGGCAGCCCCAGCATTTT,CASSIDRGERQPQHF
TRBV25-1,.,TRBD1,TRBJ1-5,TGTGCCAGCAGTGCTTCAACAGGGGGACTAAATCAGCCCCAGCATTTT,CASSASTGGLNQPQHF
TRBV5-6,.,TRBD1,TRBJ2-3,TGTGCCAGCAGCTCCAGCTGGACAGGAACAGATACGCAGTATTTT,CASSSSWTGTDTQYF
TRBV2,.,.,TRBJ1-5,TGTGCCAGCAGTGAATTTAACAGGATGAATCAGCCCCAGCATTTT,CASSEFNRMNQPQHF
TRBV6-5,.,TRBD2,TRBJ2-7,TGTGCCAGCAGAACTAGCGGTTTATACGAGCAGTACTTC,CASRTSGLYEQYF
TRBV18,.,.,TRBJ1-4,TGTGCCAGCTCACCACCGGTGGAGGGTAGGGAAAAACTGTTTTTT,CASSPPVEGREKLFF
TRBV5-4,.,.,TRBJ1-3,TGTGCCAGCAGCTTGTATGGGGCTACGGGAAACACCATATATTTT,CASSLYGATGNTIYF
TRBV11-2,.,TRBD1,TRBJ1-1,TGTGCCAGCAGCTTAAACTCGGTCGACAGGGGGCCTTTCTTT,CASSLNSVDRGPFF
TRBV30,once,TRBD2,TRBJ2-1,TGTGCCTGTCAGCGGGAGGGCCGATCTGAGCAGTTCTTC,CACQREGRSEQFF
TRBV5-1,.,TRBD1,TRBJ1-1,TGCGCCAGCAGCTTGTCAGGGGGCAGGGTTACGAACACTGAAGCTTTCTTT,CASSLSGGRVTNTEAFF
TRBV6-5,.,TRBD1,TRBJ2-7,TGTGCCAGCAGCCCCGGGACAGACCCCTACGAGCAGTACTTC,CASSPGTDPYEQYF
TRBV7-8,.,TRBD1,TRBJ1-4,TGTGCCAGCAGCCAATTTAACTTCCAGGGGGTCAGTGAAAAACTGTTTTTT,CASSQFNFQGVSEKLFF
TRBV4-2,.,.,TRBJ2-5,TGTGCCAGCAGCCAAGGCAGTAAAGAGACCCAGTACTTC,CASSQGSKETQYF
TRBV18,.,.,TRBJ2-5,TGTGCCAGCTCACCGAGGTTCCGGGAGACCCAGTACTTC,CASSPRFRETQYF
TRBV6-5,.,TRBD2,TRBJ2-1,TGTGCCAGCAGTTATGTAGCGGGGGGGATGGACAATGAGCAGTTCTTC,CASSYVAGGMDNEQFF